The 30 T cell receptor beta chains reported below all come from one sample, sequenced in a study of T cells in Graves' hyperthyroidism and ophthalmopathy. RNA transcripts provided the source from which TCR beta CDR3 regions were amplified. When the TCR CDR3 underwent first-round RT-PCR, the HTBI primer set was used. TCRdb called the multiplex PCR reads again in MiXCR, with one record for every CDR3 protein. Here the sample spans over 400,000 distinct CDR3 sequences, approximately 23% being singletons. The specimen sequenced was blood. The receptors here all came from a woman in her seventies with Graves' ophthalmopathy.

The chain joins TRBV9 to TRBJ2-7, with 12 bases lining up with TRBD2. CDR1 and CDR2 (germline): SGDLS, YYNGEE. Losses at the gene ends were 1 base for V and 2 bases for J; bases not matched to a gene: 1. This CDR3 has 15 amino acids. CDR3 sequence: CASSVRLAGAYEQYF. The CDR3 nucleotides read TGTGCCAGCAGCGTACGACTAGCGGGAGCCTACGAGCAGTACTTC. The full variable domain, with the rest looked up from reference TRBV9 and TRBJ2-7, is DSGVTQTPKHLITATGQRVTLRCSPRSGDLSVYWYQQSLDQGLQFLIQYYNGEERAKGNILERFSAQQFPDLHSELNLSSLELGDSALYFCASSVRLAGAYEQYFGPGTRLTVT.

This clonotype was observed a handful of times. V is TRBV30 and J is TRBJ2-7, with D possibly being TRBD1 (6 bases). The V gene lost 5 bases and the J gene lost 2 bases, with 10 bases spanning the gap. The CDR3 has 12 residues. Germline lookup yields CDR1 GTSNPN and CDR2 SVGIG (reference sequence). The CDR3 DNA is TGTGCCTGGGGACAGACCCCCTACGAGCAGTACTTC. It encodes CAWGQTPYEQYF.

V gene TRBV28 combines with J gene TRBJ1-2; 11 bases map to TRBD1. The V and J ends lost 11 bases and 6 bases, in that order; junction bases with no gene match: 11. The germline V gene encodes CDR1 MDHEN and CDR2 SYDVKM. The CDR3 loop spans 14 amino acids. The CDR3 protein is CASRGTGGLDGYTF. The DNA for the CDR3 is TGTGCCTCCCGGGGGACAGGGGGGTTAGATGGCTACACCTTC.

There are many counts of this clonotype. This chain connects TRBV28 to TRBJ2-3; D is undetermined. Trimming cost V 4 bases and J 2 bases, with 16 bases left between them. Germline V lookup: CDR1 MDHEN, CDR2 SYDVKM. The CDR3 covers 16 residues. The CDR3 here is CASSSPGRSATDTQYF. The CDR3 coding sequence is TGTGCCAGCAGTTCCCCCGGACGGAGCGCCACAGATACGCAGTATTTT. The entire variable domain, with the rest obtained from reference TRBV28 and TRBJ2-3, is as follows: DVKVTQSSRYLVKRTGEKVFLECVQDMDHENMFWYRQDPGLGLRLIYFSYDVKMKEKGDIPEGYSVSREKKERFSLILESASTNQTSMYLCASSSPGRSATDTQYFGPGTRLTVL.

The chain joins TRBV10-2 to TRBJ2-7; D possibly uses TRBD1 or TRBD2 (6 bases each). The germline V and J ends were trimmed by 2 bases and 6 bases, with 11 bases remaining between them. Per the germline V gene, CDR1 is WSHSY and CDR2 is SAAADI. This CDR3 is 13 amino acids long. The CDR3 is CASSEIWGAEQYF. As DNA, the CDR3 is TGCGCCAGCAGTGAGATATGGGGGGCCGAGCAGTACTTC.

The chain combines TRBV9 with TRBJ1-4; D remains ambiguous. Trimming removed 2 bases at V and 5 bases at J, with 13 bases between. The CDR3 is 15 amino acids. The germline V gene encodes CDR1 SGDLS and CDR2 YYNGEE. Written as DNA, the CDR3 is TGTGCCAGCAGCGTGTCCGGGAGTTTAAATGAAAAACTGTTTTTT. Residues: CASSVSGSLNEKLFF.

The chain recombines TRBV6-1 with TRBJ2-6; a weak D match, TRBD2 (6 bases). Trimming pared 8 bases from V and 0 bases from J, leaving 11 bases between. CDR1 is MNHNS and CDR2 is SASEGT in the germline V gene. This CDR3 spans 15 amino acids. This chain's CDR3 is CASPGLISGANVLTF. The CDR3 DNA is TGTGCCAGCCCGGGACTTATCTCTGGGGCCAACGTCCTGACTTTC.

V is TRBV7-9 and J is TRBJ2-3; 10 positions match TRBD1. The CDR3 is 17 amino acids. Germline-derived CDR1 and CDR2 are SEHNR and FQNEAQ (reference sequence). Trimming took 6 bases from V and 2 from J; bases not matched to a gene: 11. CDR3 in DNA: TGTGCCAGCAGTAGTTACCAAGGGACAGGGGACACAGATACGCAGTATTTT. The encoded protein is CASSSYQGTGDTDTQYF.

This clonotype was seen a few times. This sequence joins TRBV6-1 and TRBJ1-6; TRBD1 matches at 7 bases. V shed 6 bases and J 8 bases; nucleotides not matched to a gene: 7. CDR1 is MNHNS and CDR2 is SASEGT in the germline V gene. The CDR3 sequence is 14 residues long. In nucleotides, the CDR3 is TGTGCCAGCAGGGGGGGACAGCCATATTCACCCCTCCACTTT. This translates into CASRGGQPYSPLHF.

The rearrangement links TRBV30 to TRBJ1-1; D not resolved. This CDR3 has 13 amino acids. CDR1 and CDR2 (germline): GTSNPN, SVGIG (reference sequence). Between the trimmed V and J ends, which lost 1 base and 4 bases, there was a span of 10 bases. The CDR3 sequence is CAWSGTRGTEAFF. CDR3 in DNA: TGTGCCTGGAGTGGGACGCGGGGCACTGAAGCTTTCTTT.

The rearrangement links TRBV12-3 or TRBV12-4 to TRBJ2-2, with D perhaps matching TRBD1 (6 bases). The CDR3 sequence is 14 residues long. V shed 6 bases and J shed 4 bases, with 12 bases lying between them. CDR3 in DNA: TGTGCCAGCAGGACCGGGACAACCACCGGGGAGCTGTTTTTT. Translation: CASRTGTTTGELFF.

J is TRBJ2-2 and V is TRBV7-2; 7 bases are shared with TRBD1. Trimming removed 5 bases from V and 7 bases from J; junction bases left unmatched: 7. Per germline, CDR1 SGHTA and CDR2 FQGNSA. The CDR3 loop spans 14 amino acids. For the CDR3, the DNA is TGTGCCAGCAGCCTAACGACAGGGAACGGGGAGCTGTTTTTT. Its protein is CASSLTTGNGELFF.

This rearrangement joins TRBV5-1 to TRBJ2-3; D may be TRBD1 (6 bases). Trimming left V 0 bases short and J 4 bases short, with 9 bases between. The CDR3 runs to 14 residues. Germline lookup yields CDR1 SGHRS and CDR2 YFSETQ. The chain's CDR3 is CASSLVGGPDTQYF. Here the CDR3 DNA reads TGCGCCAGCAGCTTGGTTGGGGGCCCAGATACGCAGTATTTT.

The rearrangement uses TRBV10-3 and TRBJ2-1; TRBD1 agrees at 8 bases. The V gene's germline CDR1 is ENHRY and CDR2 SYGVKD. V shed 10 bases, J shed 7 bases, and the junction held 9 bases outside the gene matches. CDR3 size: 13 residues. The CDR3 region is CASVQGARNEQFF. DNA for the CDR3: TGTGCCAGTGTGCAGGGGGCGAGGAATGAGCAGTTCTTC.

The chain couples TRBV13 to TRBJ2-3; 9 bases fit TRBD2. The CDR3 runs 16 residues. With V trimmed by 3 bases and J by 1 base, 5 bases remained unmatched. Germline CDR1 and CDR2: PRHDT and FYEKMQ (reference sequence). The DNA for the CDR3 is TGTGCCAGCAGCTTCAAGACTAGCGGAGGCACAGATACGCAGTATTTT. Amino acid sequence: CASSFKTSGGTDTQYF.

This clonotype was recorded at least ten times. The V and J genes are TRBV27 and TRBJ1-1, with D possibly TRBD1 on 5 matching bases. V lost 8 bases and J 0 bases, leaving 19 bases between the germline ends. This CDR3 is built from 16 residues. CDR1 and CDR2 from the germline V gene are MNHEY and SMNVEV (reference sequence). The DNA of the CDR3 is TGTGCCAGCGAACCTGTTCCCCGGACACTGAACACTGAAGCTTTCTTT. It codes for CASEPVPRTLNTEAFF.

A few counts support this clonotype. This chain links TRBV4-1 with TRBJ2-5; TRBD2 matches 8 bases. Germline V CDR1 and CDR2: MGHRA, YSYEKL. The V gene end was trimmed by 6 bases and the J gene end by 4 bases; junction bases not matched to a gene: 10. The CDR3 runs to 15 residues. The CDR3 DNA sequence: TGCGCCAGCAGTAAGCGGGAGACGGCGGGAGAGACCCAGTACTTC. It is translated as CASSKRETAGETQYF.

As concerns this clonotype: One end of the junction is discordant with germline, which a read error may explain. The CDR3 DNA follows: TGCGCCAGCAGCTTCGACACCTACAATGGGCAGTTCTTC. Its translation: CASSFDTYNGQFF. The chain carries TRBV5-1 and TRBJ2-1, with unresolved D. This CDR3 region has 13 residues. Germline CDR1 reads SGHRS; CDR2 reads YFSETQ.

The gene calls are TRBV19 and TRBJ1-1; 10 bases line up with TRBD1. CDR1 is LNHDA and CDR2 is SQIVND in the germline V gene (reference sequence). The CDR3 length is 16 residues. After removal of 2 bases from V and 5 bases from J, the junction contained 8 bases not matched to a gene. CDR3 bases: TGTGCCAGTAGTATATTGGCCGGGACAGGGGAGACTGAAGCTTTCTTT. Translated, it gives CASSILAGTGETEAFF.

This clonotype was seen a few times. The chain links TRBV10-3 to TRBJ2-6, with D unresolved. This CDR3 is 15 amino acids long. CDR1 is ENHRY, CDR2 SYGVKD, per germline. Trimming shortened V by 2 bases and J by 1 base, and 6 bases separated the two germline ends. This chain's CDR3 is CAISEKGSGANVLTF. CDR3 coding DNA: TGTGCCATCAGTGAGAAGGGTTCTGGGGCCAACGTCCTGACTTTC.

V is TRBV5-1 and J is TRBJ2-7; D possibly uses TRBD1 or TRBD2 (5 bases each). Trimming took 4 bases from V and 2 from J, leaving 16 bases between them. CDR1 and CDR2 from the germline V gene are SGHRS and YFSETQ. CDR3 length: 15 residues. The CDR3 protein is CASSAQTGGPYEQYF. CDR3 DNA: TGCGCCAGCAGCGCACAAACAGGAGGCCCCTACGAGCAGTACTTC.

J is TRBJ2-3 and V is TRBV7-6; D may be TRBD2 (5 bases). Germline V gene lookup returns CDR1 SGHVS and CDR2 FNYEAQ. V lost 1 base and J lost 0, with 14 bases in between. The CDR3 runs to 17 residues. This CDR3 reads CASSLVLRRGSTDTQYF. In nucleotides, the CDR3 is TGTGCCAGCAGCTTAGTCCTACGGAGAGGGAGCACAGATACGCAGTATTTT. The full variable domain, rest sourced from reference TRBV7-6 and TRBJ2-3, is GAGVSQSPRYKVTKRGQDVALRCDPISGHVSLYWYRQALGQGPEFLTYFNYEAQQDKSGLPNDRFSAERPEGSISTLTIQRTEQRDSAMYRCASSLVLRRGSTDTQYFGPGTRLTVL.

This clonotype was recorded a few times. This chain links TRBV6-1 with TRBJ2-3; D is perhaps TRBD2 (5 bases). Germline V gives CDR1 MNHNS, CDR2 SASEGT. The CDR3 is 16 residues long. V lost 7 bases to trimming and J lost 0 bases, with 17 bases between them. CDR3: CASKKYSGSSTDTQYF. Written as DNA, the CDR3 is TGTGCCAGCAAGAAATACAGCGGATCTAGCACAGATACGCAGTATTTT.

The table lists this clonotype with a few counts. V gene TRBV6-1 combines with J gene TRBJ2-5, with D possibly TRBD1 on 5 matching bases. V dropped 3 bases and J dropped 7 bases, with 15 bases sitting between them. Per germline, CDR1 MNHNS and CDR2 SASEGT. This CDR3 contains 14 residues. The CDR3 DNA follows: TGTGCCAGCAGTGAGGACACCGACAAGAGGACCCAGTACTTC. Protein: CASSEDTDKRTQYF.

This clonotype was observed at least ten times. The chain recombines TRBV20-1 with TRBJ1-1; TRBD1 agrees at 7 bases. Germline-derived CDR1 and CDR2 are DFQATT and SNEGSKA (reference sequence). The CDR3 runs 16 residues. Losses at the gene ends were 3 bases for V and 7 bases for J; bases not matched to a gene: 17. The CDR3 coding sequence is TGCAGTGCTAGCCCCGGCCACAGGGGTCGGACAATTGAAGCTTTCTTT. Its translation: CSASPGHRGRTIEAFF.

This clonotype has a count of ten or more. The CDR3 nucleotides are TGTGCCAGCAGCTACGCCAGTGGGAGCGCGTACAATGAGCAGTTCTTC. This encodes CASSYASGSAYNEQFF. This chain links TRBV11-2 with TRBJ2-1; TRBD2 is a possible D gene (5 bases). Deletions cut 4 bases from V and 4 bases from J, with 17 bases between. The CDR3 runs to 16 residues. The germline V gene has CDR1 SGHAT and CDR2 FQNNGV.

This rearrangement joins TRBV18 to TRBJ2-1; TRBD2 might be the D (6 bases). Germline assignment: CDR1 KGHSH and CDR2 LQKENI. Trimming pared 1 base from V and 2 bases from J, leaving 15 bases between. The CDR3 consists of 17 residues. The CDR3 loop reads CASSPLIRESPYNEQFF. Written as DNA, the CDR3 is TGTGCCAGCTCACCACTCATTCGGGAGTCGCCCTACAATGAGCAGTTCTTC.

This clonotype was detected a few times. The chain joins TRBV5-6 to TRBJ1-2; TRBD1 aligns across 9 bases. The CDR3 spans 14 residues. Germline V CDR1 and CDR2: SGHDT, YYEEEE. The junction had 9 bases not matched to a gene; V was cut back by 4 bases and J by 8 bases. In nucleotides, the CDR3 is TGTGCCAGCAGCCCTCCGCACAGGGGGCGCGGCTACACCTTC. Protein sequence: CASSPPHRGRGYTF.

The chain carries TRBV12-3 or TRBV12-4 and TRBJ2-7; the match to TRBD2 covers 10 bases. The V gene end was trimmed by 6 bases and the J gene end by 6 bases; junction bases not matched to a gene: 11. The CDR3 covers 15 residues. The CDR3: CASSPQLAGASEQYF. CDR3 bases: TGTGCCAGCAGCCCCCAGCTAGCGGGAGCTAGCGAGCAGTACTTC.

This clonotype was seen a handful of times. J is TRBJ2-5 and V is TRBV25-1; D not certain. CDR3 length: 13 residues. Trimming pared 3 bases from V and 5 bases from J, leaving 10 bases between. CDR1 is MGHDK, CDR2 SYGVNS, per germline. CDR3: CASSDIGRETQYF. As DNA, the CDR3 is TGTGCCAGCAGTGACATCGGGCGGGAGACCCAGTACTTC. Full variable domain (rest looked up from reference TRBV25-1 and TRBJ2-5): EADIYQTPRYLVIGTGKKITLECSQTMGHDKMYWYQQDPGMELHLIHYSYGVNSTEKGDLSSESTVSRIRTEHFPLTLESARPSHTSQYLCASSDIGRETQYFGPGTRLLVL.